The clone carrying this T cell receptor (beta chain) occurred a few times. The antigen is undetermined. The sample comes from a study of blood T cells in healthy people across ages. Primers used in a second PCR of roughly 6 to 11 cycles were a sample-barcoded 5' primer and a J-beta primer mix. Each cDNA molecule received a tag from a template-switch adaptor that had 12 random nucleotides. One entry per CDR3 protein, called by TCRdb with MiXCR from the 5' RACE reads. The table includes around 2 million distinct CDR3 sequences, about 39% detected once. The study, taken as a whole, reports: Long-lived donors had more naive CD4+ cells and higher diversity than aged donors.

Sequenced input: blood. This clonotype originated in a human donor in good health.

DNA of the CDR3: TGTGCCAGCAGATCTATACTCCACTACGAGCAGTACTTC. Its protein product is CASRSILHYEQYF. V usage is TRBV28 and J usage is TRBJ2-7, with D unclear. Per the germline V gene, CDR1 is MDHEN and CDR2 is SYDVKM. The CDR3 is 13 amino acids. Trimming left V 6 bases short and J 3 bases short, with 12 bases between. The full variable domain, in which reference TRBV28 and TRBJ2-7 provide the parts outside the CDR3, is DVKVTQSSRYLVKRTGEKVFLECVQDMDHENMFWYRQDPGLGLRLIYFSYDVKMKEKGDIPEGYSVSREKKERFSLILESASTNQTSMYLCASRSILHYEQYFGPGTRLTVT.